The 15 T cell receptor beta chains below come from one sample, sequenced in a study of CD8+ T cells in alopecia areata. Isolated RNA was reverse transcribed into cDNA used as the sequencing template. Sequencing used immunoSEQ multiplex PCR; TCRdb keeps in-frame clones, though not all of them. This sample has some 220,000 clones, with about 57% found just once. Treatment noted: oral pan-JAK inhibitor, 5-10 mg twice daily. The specimen comprised CD4+ T cells sorted from blood, sampled at week 4, from a patient treated with tofacitinib. All receptors come from a human donor with alopecia areata.

The rearrangement joins TRBV29-1 to TRBJ1-1, with 7 bases aligning to TRBD1. Germline assignment: CDR1 SQVTM and CDR2 ANQGSEA. Unmatched junction bases numbered 10, after V lost 7 bases and J lost 5 bases. This CDR3 comprises 13 residues. CDR3 DNA: TGCAGCGGCCGACAGGGAGGCGGGACTGAAGCTTTCTTT. As protein: CSGRQGGGTEAFF.

The chain joins TRBV30 to TRBJ1-1, with D maybe TRBD1 (6 bases). V lost 4 bases and J lost 4, with 16 bases in between. CDR1 GTSNPN and CDR2 SVGIG come from the germline V gene (reference sequence). The CDR3 has 14 amino acids. The CDR3 region has the DNA TGTGCCTGGACCCTAACAGGGAAGGTCACTGAAGCTTTCTTT. Translation gives CAWTLTGKVTEAFF. Full variable domain (remainder filled in from reference TRBV30 and TRBJ1-1): SQTIHQWPATLVQPVGSPLSLECTVEGTSNPNLYWYRQAAGRGLQLLFYSVGIGQISSEVPQNLSASRPQDRQFILSSKKLLLSDSGFYLCAWTLTGKVTEAFFGQGTRLTVV.

The sample holds one count of this clone. The V and J genes are TRBV29-1 and TRBJ1-2; D not resolved. V was trimmed by 7 bases and J by 5 bases, leaving 17 bases between them. The CDR3 is 13 residues long. The germline V gene has CDR1 SQVTM and CDR2 ANQGSEA. CDR3 protein: CSAKDLDPYGYTF. CDR3 coding DNA: TGCAGCGCCAAAGACCTAGATCCTTATGGCTACACCTTC.

V usage is TRBV4-2 and J usage is TRBJ1-6; TRBD1 is a possible D gene (5 bases). The germline V and J ends were trimmed by 0 bases and 6 bases, with 12 bases remaining between them. Germline values: CDR1 LGHNA, CDR2 YNFKEQ. The CDR3 extends over 16 amino acids. The CDR3: CASSQDRGLFNSPLHF. The CDR3 region has the DNA TGTGCCAGCAGCCAAGATAGGGGACTGTTTAATTCACCCCTCCACTTT.

The chain uses TRBV30 and TRBJ1-4; the D is unclear. V was trimmed by 1 base and J by 8 bases, leaving 17 bases between them. CDR3 length: 15 residues. CDR1 is GTSNPN and CDR2 is SVGIG in the germline V gene (reference sequence). CDR3 sequence: CAWSGGRASREKLFF. The CDR3 DNA reads as TGTGCCTGGAGTGGGGGAAGGGCCTCAAGGGAAAAACTGTTTTTT. Complete variable domain (other parts from reference TRBV30 and TRBJ1-4): SQTIHQWPATLVQPVGSPLSLECTVEGTSNPNLYWYRQAAGRGLQLLFYSVGIGQISSEVPQNLSASRPQDRQFILSSKKLLLSDSGFYLCAWSGGRASREKLFFGSGTQLSVL.

The V call is TRBV10-3, the J call TRBJ2-1; TRBD1 is a possible D gene (6 bases). Germline assignment: CDR1 ENHRY and CDR2 SYGVKD. Trimming took 6 bases from V and 12 from J, leaving 21 bases between them. This CDR3 is built from 14 residues. The CDR3 region has the DNA TGTGCCATCAGCTCGGGGACACCCCAGAAGGGGCAGTTCTTC. This gives the protein CAISSGTPQKGQFF.

This clone was seen once. This chain links TRBV5-1 with TRBJ1-2; the match to TRBD1 covers 8 bases. The CDR3 contains 14 residues. The J segment lost 4 bases and the V segment lost 4 bases, leaving 6 bases of the junction unmatched. Germline V gives CDR1 SGHRS, CDR2 YFSETQ. CDR3 in DNA: TGCGCCAGCAGCCCCGGACAGGGCACCTATGGCTACACCTTC. This sequence encodes CASSPGQGTYGYTF.

This clone was detected only a few times. The chain has TRBV27 and TRBJ2-7; D possibly corresponds to TRBD2 (6 bases). Trimming left V 0 bases short and J 0 bases short, with 21 bases between. CDR3 length: 19 residues. Per the germline V gene, CDR1 is MNHEY and CDR2 is SMNVEV (reference sequence). CDR3 coding DNA: TGTGCCAGCAGTTTATCGGGTGTCGCGGGGACTCCTAGCTCCTACGAGCAGTACTTC. Its translation: CASSLSGVAGTPSSYEQYF.

This rearrangement joins TRBV29-1 to TRBJ1-1; D unclear. Germline-derived CDR1 and CDR2 are SQVTM and ANQGSEA. The CDR3 has 13 amino acids. Trimming left V 1 base short and J 9 bases short, with 15 bases between. DNA for the CDR3: TGCAGCGTTGAAGGTCGAACGGTAAAGCAAGCTTTCTTT. Protein sequence: CSVEGRTVKQAFF.

J is TRBJ1-2 and V is TRBV18; 8 bases are shared with TRBD1. V shed 3 bases, J shed 6 bases, and the junction held 6 bases outside the gene matches. CDR1 KGHSH and CDR2 LQKENI come from the germline V gene. This CDR3 comprises 14 residues. CDR3 in DNA: TGTGCCAGCTCACCTCAAGACAGGGGCGATGGCTACACCTTC. Protein sequence: CASSPQDRGDGYTF.

The rearrangement links TRBV5-1 to TRBJ2-7; no clear D. Trimming took 4 bases from V and 2 from J, leaving 16 bases between them. The CDR3 contains 15 residues. Germline CDR1 and CDR2: SGHRS and YFSETQ. CDR3 bases: TGCGCCAGCAGCGGTGGGGTCCGGCAACCCTACGAGCAGTACTTC. Translated, it gives CASSGGVRQPYEQYF.

This chain joins TRBV5-4 and TRBJ2-7; 8 nucleotides agree with TRBD1. Germline-derived CDR1 and CDR2 are SGHNT and YYREEE (reference sequence). V gave up 4 bases and J gave up 9 bases; unmatched junction bases: 15. The CDR3 is 15 residues long. Here the CDR3 reads CASSTGGTAASGQYF. The CDR3 DNA is TGTGCCAGCAGCACAGGGGGTACAGCAGCGTCCGGGCAGTACTTC.

This clone was detected a few times. The chain links TRBV7-2 to TRBJ1-1; a possible D gene is TRBD1 (5 bases). Germline V gives CDR1 SGHTA, CDR2 FQGNSA. CDR3 length: 15 amino acids. The germline V and J ends were trimmed by 1 base and 8 bases, with 17 bases remaining between them. The CDR3 region has the DNA TGTGCCAGCAGCTTAGAGCAGGGTAGTGTCGTGGAAGCTTTCTTT. As protein: CASSLEQGSVVEAFF.

The CDR3 loop reads CAISESRYEQYF. In nucleotides, the CDR3 is TGTGCCATCAGTGAGTCGAGATACGAGCAGTACTTC. This chain links TRBV10-3 with TRBJ2-7; D remains ambiguous. The V gene's germline CDR1 is ENHRY and CDR2 SYGVKD. The CDR3 length is 12 residues. V lost 0 bases and J lost 4, with 4 bases in between.

Concerning this clone: Other DNA sequences in the same sample also yield this CDR3. The V gene is TRBV30, the J gene TRBJ1-1; no definite D call. Germline V gene data show CDR1 as GTSNPN and CDR2 as SVGIG (reference sequence). CDR3 length: 12 residues. V was cut by 3 bases and J by 0 bases, with 5 bases left in between. CDR3 DNA sequence: TGTGCCTGGAGGGGGATGAACACTGAAGCTTTCTTT. This encodes CAWRGMNTEAFF.